This TCR beta chain was obtained from a study of cytomegalovirus exposure and HLA in healthy donors. General observations from the study: Most TCR sequences were uncommon, yet certain public TCRs appeared in many donors. Prior analysis indicated that the majority of TCR beta V segments exhibited productivity approximately 87% or approximately 30% of the time.

To note about this clone: The antigen is not known.

V dropped 3 bases and J dropped 3 bases, with 9 bases sitting between them. Per the germline V gene, CDR1 is SGHRS and CDR2 is YFSETQ. CDR3 size: 13 residues. The study ran its PCR with 60 Vbeta and 13 Jbeta primers. Produced via immunoSEQ multiplex PCR; TCRdb's table is partial and in-frame only. The table shows some 190,000 clones, with more than 70% occurring only once. The receptor was derived from a woman aged 40-49 years in good health and CMV-seronegative. Sequences were obtained from PBMCs. The rearrangement links TRBV5-1 to TRBJ1-1, with D perhaps TRBD1 (6 bases). CDR3 residues: CASSSRQDTEAFF. Here the CDR3 DNA reads TGCGCCAGCAGCTCAAGACAGGACACTGAAGCTTTCTTT.